Detailed here is one TCR beta chain. Its target is unknown. This sample was taken from a study of identical twins. The cDNA had a unique molecular identifier and a template-switch universal primer site. A single record per CDR3 protein comes from TCRdb applying MiXCR to the 5' RACE reads. The table shows roughly 490,000 distinct CDR3 sequences, with approximately 14% occurring only once. The V and J ends lost 1 base and 2 bases respectively, with 6 bases between them. The CDR3 consists of 14 residues. Germline V gene lookup returns CDR1 MNHEY and CDR2 SMNVEV (reference sequence). Study-wide findings and caveats: Not following the same donors, the study drew its conclusions from cross-sectional statistical analysis. Twins shared out-of-frame alpha sequences with excess low generation probability. For monozygotic twins, models underestimated out-of-frame TCR alpha sharing.

These data were also reused for a study on yellow fever vaccine responses in identical twins.

The sequenced material came from CD4+ T cells sorted from blood. The sequence was obtained from a woman under 30 in good health. J is TRBJ1-5 and V is TRBV27; D remains unclear. CDR3 coding DNA: TGTGCCAGCAGTTTATTGTGGGGCAATCAGCCCCAGCATTTT. This codes for CASSLLWGNQPQHF.